This passage covers 21 T cell receptor beta chains from one sample sequenced in a study of cytomegalovirus exposure and HLA in healthy donors. Method: immunoSEQ multiplex PCR; TCRdb's copy keeps in-frame clones and lacks some. In the table there are fewer than 150,000 clones, about nine tenths of which are singletons. Sequencing was done on a sample of PBMCs. Receptor source: a man younger than 45 in good health and CMV-seronegative.

As to this clone: In the same sample, other DNA sequences code for this CDR3. The V call is TRBV9, the J call TRBJ2-2; TRBD1 aligns across 10 bases. The CDR3 loop spans 17 amino acids. CDR1 SGDLS and CDR2 YYNGEE come from the germline V gene. Trimming removed 3 bases from V and 2 bases from J; junction bases left unmatched: 7. The CDR3 region has the DNA TGTGCCAGCAGCGAAGGGACAGGGGCAGCAAACACCGGGGAGCTGTTTTTT. Residues: CASSEGTGAANTGELFF.

V usage is TRBV7-4 and J usage is TRBJ1-4; 7 bases map to TRBD1. This CDR3 contains 19 residues. Germline assignment: CDR1 SGHVT and CDR2 SQSDAQ. V trimming: 5 bases; J trimming: 8 bases; junction bases outside the gene matches: 23. CDR3 nucleotides: TGTGCCAGCAGCCCCCCCATAGGGGACAGCATCACCTCGGAGGAAAAACTGTTTTTT. It codes for CASSPPIGDSITSEEKLFF.

V gene TRBV4-3 combines with J gene TRBJ2-1, with 10 bases lining up with TRBD2. CDR1 and CDR2 from the germline V gene are LGHNA and YSLEER. The length of the CDR3 is 15 residues. The junction had 6 bases not matched to a gene; V was cut back by 2 bases and J by 8 bases. The CDR3 reads CASSQLAGEFYEQFF. The DNA for the CDR3 is TGCGCCAGCAGCCAACTAGCGGGAGAGTTCTATGAGCAGTTCTTC.

V usage is TRBV30 and J usage is TRBJ2-1, with a possible D match to TRBD1 (6 bases). V dropped 4 bases and J dropped 2 bases, with 9 bases sitting between them. The CDR3 has 13 residues. The germline CDR1 and CDR2 sequences are GTSNPN and SVGIG (reference sequence). CDR3 protein: CAWTYRAYNEQFF. In DNA, the CDR3 is TGTGCCTGGACGTACAGGGCCTACAATGAGCAGTTCTTC.

The count of this clone is one. This chain uses TRBV7-2 with TRBJ2-7; 9 bases agree with TRBD2. Germline CDR1 SGHTA, CDR2 FQGNSA. This CDR3 spans 15 amino acids. The trim removed 0 bases at V and 6 bases at J, leaving 6 bases unmatched. CDR3 DNA: TGTGCCAGCAGCTTAGCGGCTAGCGGGGTTCGCGAGCAGTACTTC. Protein: CASSLAASGVREQYF.

The J gene is TRBJ2-1, the V gene TRBV6-4; 10 bases are a match to TRBD2. The CDR3 covers 15 residues. Germline-derived CDR1 and CDR2 are MRHNA and SNTAGT. With 6 bases clipped from V and 4 bases from J, the junction kept 6 bases outside the gene matches. The CDR3 sequence is CASSGTSGAYNEQFF. In DNA form, the CDR3 reads TGTGCCAGCAGCGGTACTAGCGGGGCGTACAATGAGCAGTTCTTC.

This clone came up once. The J gene is TRBJ1-2, the V gene TRBV4-1; D ambiguous. The V end lost 0 bases, the J end lost 8 bases, and 13 bases lay between the germline ends. CDR1 and CDR2 from the germline V gene are MGHRA and YSYEKL. This CDR3 region has 14 residues. This CDR3 is CASSQDGSGVGYTF. As DNA, the CDR3 is TGCGCCAGCAGCCAAGATGGATCCGGGGTGGGCTACACCTTC.

CDR3 nucleotides: TGTGCCAGCAGCTTGGACCGGGACAGCCCCTTCTACACCTTC. Translation: CASSLDRDSPFYTF. The gene calls are TRBV5-4 and TRBJ1-2; TRBD1 agrees at 7 bases. The germline CDR1 and CDR2 sequences are SGHNT and YYREEE (reference sequence). The CDR3 length is 14 residues. J gave up 10 bases and V 0 bases, and 9 bases lay outside the gene matches.

The rearrangement joins TRBV11-3 to TRBJ2-1; D is possibly TRBD2 (5 bases). The germline CDR1 and CDR2 sequences are SGHNT and YENEEA. This CDR3 has 15 residues. V was shortened by 6 bases and J by 3 bases, with 15 bases between the two germline ends. The CDR3 DNA is TGTGCCAGCAGTTCCGGGGTTGATCGCTACAATGAGCAGTTCTTC. Protein: CASSSGVDRYNEQFF.

The chain joins TRBV5-1 to TRBJ1-4; TRBD1 might be the D (6 bases). The germline CDR1 and CDR2 sequences are SGHRS and YFSETQ. The CDR3 consists of 16 residues. V shed 4 bases and J shed 6 bases, with 19 bases lying between them. The CDR3 spells CASSHTTGQKDEKLFF. For the CDR3, the DNA is TGCGCCAGCAGCCACACAACAGGACAGAAAGATGAAAAACTGTTTTTT.

This clone was observed a few times. The chain has TRBV2 and TRBJ2-2; D gene ambiguous. The CDR3 has 14 residues. The ends were cut back, 9 bases at V and 0 bases at J, with 11 bases in the middle. Germline V gene lookup returns CDR1 SNHLY and CDR2 FYNNEI. The DNA for the CDR3 is TGTGCCAGTAAGGAGCGAACGAACACCGGGGAGCTGTTTTTT. Its translation is CASKERTNTGELFF.

The chain combines TRBV18 with TRBJ2-7; a weak D match, TRBD2 (6 bases). Germline assignment: CDR1 KGHSH and CDR2 LQKENI. Trimming cost V 2 bases and J 1 base, with 9 bases left between them. This CDR3 spans 14 amino acids. The CDR3 sequence is CASSPGSGSYEQYF. CDR3 coding DNA: TGTGCCAGCTCACCAGGAAGCGGGTCCTACGAGCAGTACTTC.

V is TRBV5-1 and J is TRBJ1-4; D might be TRBD1 (6 bases). Trimming pared 0 bases from V and 8 bases from J, leaving 14 bases between. There are 15 residues in the CDR3. Per the germline V gene, CDR1 is SGHRS and CDR2 is YFSETQ. The CDR3 here is CASSLGDRRREKLFF. In DNA, the CDR3 is TGCGCCAGCAGCTTGGGCGACAGGAGGAGGGAAAAACTGTTTTTT. The complete variable domain, with remaining parts taken from reference TRBV5-1 and TRBJ1-4, reads KAGVTQTPRYLIKTRGQQVTLSCSPISGHRSVSWYQQTPGQGLQFLFEYFSETQRNKGNFPGRFSGRQFSNSRSEMNVSTLELGDSALYLCASSLGDRRREKLFFGSGTQLSVL.

The chain employs TRBV2 and TRBJ2-1; the match to TRBD2 covers 11 bases. After removal of 4 bases from V and 8 bases from J, the junction contained 4 bases not matched to a gene. The length of the CDR3 is 14 residues. Germline lookup yields CDR1 SNHLY and CDR2 FYNNEI. CDR3 in amino acids: CASSVLAGDDEQFF. CDR3 nucleotides: TGTGCCAGCAGTGTACTAGCGGGAGATGATGAGCAGTTCTTC.

V gene TRBV7-9 combines with J gene TRBJ2-4, with 8 positions matching TRBD2. The CDR3 is made up of 13 amino acids. V was pared by 5 bases and J by 6 bases, with 3 bases of the junction left unmatched. CDR1 is SEHNR, CDR2 FQNEAQ, per germline (reference sequence). CDR3 sequence: CASSTGLANIQYF. The CDR3 DNA reads TGTGCCAGCAGCACCGGACTAGCAAACATTCAGTACTTC.

DNA of the CDR3: TGTGCCAGCAGCGTCGGGGGGGGTGGCTACACCTTC. This translates into CASSVGGGGYTF. V and J are TRBV9 and TRBJ1-2; a possible D gene is TRBD1 (5 bases). Germline CDR1 and CDR2: SGDLS and YYNGEE. The V end was cut by 2 bases, the J end by 7 bases, with 9 bases between. The CDR3 spans 12 residues.

This chain joins TRBV6-6 and TRBJ2-5; 8 positions match TRBD1. Per the germline V gene, CDR1 is MNHNY and CDR2 is SVGAGI (reference sequence). The CDR3 consists of 12 residues. V dropped 5 bases and J dropped 8; count of bases not matched to a gene: 4. In DNA form, the CDR3 reads TGTGCCAGCAGTACGGACAGGGACACCCAGTACTTC. As protein: CASSTDRDTQYF.

The V gene is TRBV6-5, the J gene TRBJ1-1; D remains unclear. V dropped 2 bases and J dropped 2 bases, with 6 bases sitting between them. The germline V gene has CDR1 MNHEY and CDR2 SVGAGI. The CDR3 loop spans 13 amino acids. The CDR3 DNA reads as TGTGCCAGCAGTTACGGCGGAAACACTGAAGCTTTCTTT. Translation: CASSYGGNTEAFF.

The genes are TRBV2 and TRBJ2-2, with D perhaps matching TRBD2 (5 bases). Germline CDR1 SNHLY, CDR2 FYNNEI. The CDR3 contains 15 residues. The V and J ends lost 2 bases and 5 bases respectively, with 12 bases between them. DNA of the CDR3: TGTGCCAGCAGTGAACGGGGATTTACAACCGGGGAGCTGTTTTTT. It encodes CASSERGFTTGELFF.

This chain uses TRBV6-1 with TRBJ2-7; 12 bases agree with TRBD2. V was clipped by 6 bases and J by 5 bases; unmatched bases: 5. This CDR3 region has 14 residues. Germline loops: CDR1 MNHNS, CDR2 SASEGT. CDR3 region: CASRGTSGFNEQYF. The CDR3 coding sequence is TGTGCCAGCAGGGGGACTAGCGGGTTCAACGAGCAGTACTTC.

The chain carries TRBV9 and TRBJ2-3; 9 nucleotides agree with TRBD2. V dropped 0 bases and J dropped 1; count of bases not matched to a gene: 6. The CDR3 extends over 17 amino acids. Looked up from germline, CDR1 is SGDLS and CDR2 is YYNGEE. This chain's CDR3 is CASSVGGGRGGTDTQYF. The CDR3 DNA sequence: TGTGCCAGCAGCGTAGGCGGCGGGAGGGGAGGCACAGATACGCAGTATTTT. Complete variable domain (other parts from reference TRBV9 and TRBJ2-3): DSGVTQTPKHLITATGQRVTLRCSPRSGDLSVYWYQQSLDQGLQFLIQYYNGEERAKGNILERFSAQQFPDLHSELNLSSLELGDSALYFCASSVGGGRGGTDTQYFGPGTRLTVL.